These 17 T cell receptor beta chains were sequenced from one sample in a study of cytomegalovirus exposure and HLA in healthy donors (dated by TCRdb to the late 2010s). Library method: the immunoSEQ multiplex PCR assay. For the multiplex PCR, a mixture combining 60 forward primers for TCR Vbeta segments and 13 reverse primers for TCR Jbeta segments was used. Sourced from immuneACCESS, this table was stored by TCRdb with only in-frame sequences that have V and J called. A share of the clones is absent; for the studies checked, an unresolved V gene accounts for under half, and the remainder has no known explanation. The sample includes under 200,000 clones, with roughly 80% observed a single time. 6.3% of the sample belongs to the ten largest clones. The specimen was PBMCs. These receptors all stem from a man aged 40-49 years in good health and CMV-seropositive.

The gene calls are TRBV19 and TRBJ2-5; 12 bases align to TRBD2. The J segment lost 1 base and the V segment lost 5 bases, leaving 8 bases of the junction unmatched. The germline gives CDR1 LNHDA, CDR2 SQIVND (reference sequence). The CDR3 is made up of 17 amino acids. CDR3 amino acids: CASSPGPSGGGQETQYF. CDR3 coding DNA: TGTGCCAGTAGTCCTGGGCCTAGCGGGGGGGGCCAAGAGACCCAGTACTTC. Combining the CDR3 with reference TRBV19 and TRBJ2-5 gives the whole variable domain DGGITQSPKYLFRKEGQNVTLSCEQNLNHDAMYWYRQDPGQGLRLIYYSQIVNDFQKGDIAEGYSVSREKKESFPLTVTSAQKNPTAFYLCASSPGPSGGGQETQYFGPGTRLLVL.

The chain is built from TRBV5-1 and TRBJ1-5; D not certain. Per germline, CDR1 SGHRS and CDR2 YFSETQ. The CDR3 spans 13 residues. Deletions cut 4 bases from V and 0 bases from J, with 5 bases between. The CDR3 bases are TGCGCCAGCAGCCTGTATAGCAATCAGCCCCAGCATTTT. This encodes CASSLYSNQPQHF.

The chain has TRBV6-6 and TRBJ1-3; 7 bases map to TRBD1. CDR3 length: 16 amino acids. Germline trimming cut 6 bases from V and 2 bases from J; bases unmatched to any gene: 10. CDR1 and CDR2 from the germline V gene are MNHNY and SVGAGI (reference sequence). In nucleotides, the CDR3 is TGTGCCAGCAGAAACACAGGGGCCGACCCTGGAAACACCATATATTTT. This sequence encodes CASRNTGADPGNTIYF.

The CDR3 region is CASSQDLPTTHTDTQYF. The CDR3 bases are TGCGCCAGCAGCCAAGATCTCCCCACTACTCACACAGATACGCAGTATTTT. The V call is TRBV4-1, the J call TRBJ2-3; no clear D gene. The CDR3 has 17 residues. V was shortened by 0 bases and J by 2 bases, with 15 bases between the two germline ends. Per germline, CDR1 MGHRA and CDR2 YSYEKL.

The CDR3 protein is CAWSPVGGMNSPLHF. The CDR3 region has the DNA TGTGCCTGGTCCCCGGTTGGAGGGATGAATTCACCCCTCCACTTT. The rearrangement uses TRBV30 and TRBJ1-6, with D hard to call. Germline V gene data show CDR1 as GTSNPN and CDR2 as SVGIG (reference sequence). The CDR3 covers 15 residues. Trimming stripped 5 bases from V and 7 bases from J, with 18 bases between.

This clone was detected a few times. A junction end diverges from the germline sequence, so it may reflect a read error. This chain uses TRBV4-1 with TRBJ2-1; 11 nucleotides align to TRBD2. The CDR3 is made up of 15 amino acids. Germline V CDR1 and CDR2: MGHRA, YSYEKL. DNA of the CDR3: TGCGCCAGCAGTCAAGGACTAGCGGGTACGGATGAGCAGTTCTTC. It specifies CASSQGLAGTDEQFF.

The chain combines TRBV9 with TRBJ2-3; 13 nucleotides agree with TRBD2. The CDR3 totals 16 residues. V trimming: 3 bases; J trimming: 7 bases; junction bases outside the gene matches: 8. CDR1 is SGDLS, CDR2 YYNGEE, per germline. The CDR3: CASSAETSGGSYTQYF. The CDR3, as DNA: TGTGCCAGCAGCGCGGAGACTAGCGGGGGGTCGTATACGCAGTATTTT.

The chain is built from TRBV6-5 and TRBJ2-1; 11 positions match TRBD2. The V segment lost 4 bases and the J segment 9 bases; nucleotides outside the gene matches: 8. Germline V gene sequence: CDR1 MNHEY, CDR2 SVGAGI. The CDR3 has 15 residues. CDR3 loop: CASSSLAGGRSEQFF. CDR3 bases: TGTGCCAGCAGTTCCTTAGCGGGGGGGCGGAGTGAGCAGTTCTTC.

The chain recombines TRBV5-1 with TRBJ2-7; 10 nucleotides align to TRBD1. Trimming cost V 4 bases and J 3 bases; bases outside gene matches: 7. The CDR3 runs 15 residues. Per the germline V gene, CDR1 is SGHRS and CDR2 is YFSETQ. The CDR3 coding sequence is TGCGCCAGCAGCCCAGACAGGGGGCCGAACTACGAGCAGTACTTC. Protein sequence: CASSPDRGPNYEQYF. The full variable domain, rest sourced from reference TRBV5-1 and TRBJ2-7, is KAGVTQTPRYLIKTRGQQVTLSCSPISGHRSVSWYQQTPGQGLQFLFEYFSETQRNKGNFPGRFSGRQFSNSRSEMNVSTLELGDSALYLCASSPDRGPNYEQYFGPGTRLTVT.

This clone was counted between two and nine times. The chain has TRBV5-1 and TRBJ2-7; D is unresolved. V was pared by 1 base and J by 0 bases, with 11 bases between. The CDR3 spans 15 residues. Germline assignment: CDR1 SGHRS and CDR2 YFSETQ. The CDR3 coding sequence is TGCGCCAGCAGCTTGTTCGTTCTGAGCTCCTACGAGCAGTACTTC. This translates into CASSLFVLSSYEQYF.

This sequence joins TRBV29-1 and TRBJ1-2, with 7 bases aligning to TRBD1. The CDR3 consists of 13 residues. J lost 6 bases, V lost 6 bases, and 10 bases had no gene match. Germline V gene data show CDR1 as SQVTM and CDR2 as ANQGSEA. CDR3 region: CSVDDGTVHGYTF. The CDR3 DNA reads TGCAGCGTCGACGATGGGACAGTCCATGGCTACACCTTC.

This clone was found once. The genes are TRBV9 and TRBJ2-3; 8 nucleotides match TRBD1. Germline CDR1 and CDR2: SGDLS and YYNGEE. With V trimmed by 3 bases and J by 2 bases, 5 bases remained unmatched. There are 15 residues in the CDR3. Here the CDR3 DNA reads TGTGCCAGCAGCGCGACAGGGGTCCTCACAGATACGCAGTATTTT. It is translated as CASSATGVLTDTQYF. Complete variable domain (other parts from reference TRBV9 and TRBJ2-3): DSGVTQTPKHLITATGQRVTLRCSPRSGDLSVYWYQQSLDQGLQFLIQYYNGEERAKGNILERFSAQQFPDLHSELNLSSLELGDSALYFCASSATGVLTDTQYFGPGTRLTVL.

The chain couples TRBV5-8 to TRBJ2-1; 13 bases match TRBD2. V gave up 3 bases and J gave up 6 bases; unmatched junction bases: 3. Germline V gene sequence: CDR1 SGHTS, CDR2 YDEGEE. The CDR3 is 15 amino acids. The DNA of the CDR3 is TGTGCCAGCAGCTCACTAGCGGGGGGGCGCAATGAGCAGTTCTTC. This translates into CASSSLAGGRNEQFF. Based on the CDR3 plus reference TRBV5-8 and TRBJ2-1, the full variable domain is EAGVTQSPTHLIKTRGQQATLRCSPISGHTSVYWYQQALGLGLQFLLWYDEGEERNRGNFPPRFSGRQFPNYSSELNVNALELEDSALYLCASSSLAGGRNEQFFGPGTRLTVL.

This chain links TRBV5-1 with TRBJ2-3, with 8 bases lining up with TRBD2. Trimming took 4 bases from V and 1 from J; bases not matched to a gene: 8. Per germline, CDR1 SGHRS and CDR2 YFSETQ. CDR3 size: 16 residues. The CDR3 loop reads CASSPRGGSGTDTQYF. CDR3 bases: TGCGCCAGCAGCCCCCGGGGGGGTTCGGGCACAGATACGCAGTATTTT. Variable domain in full (rest from reference TRBV5-1 and TRBJ2-3): KAGVTQTPRYLIKTRGQQVTLSCSPISGHRSVSWYQQTPGQGLQFLFEYFSETQRNKGNFPGRFSGRQFSNSRSEMNVSTLELGDSALYLCASSPRGGSGTDTQYFGPGTRLTVL.

The V gene is TRBV18, the J gene TRBJ2-3, with D possibly TRBD2 on 5 matching bases. Germline CDR1 and CDR2: KGHSH and LQKENI. Trimming pared 3 bases from V and 6 bases from J, leaving 10 bases between. CDR3 length: 13 amino acids. The CDR3 region has the DNA TGTGCCAGCTCACCGAGTAGCGCCGATACGCAGTATTTT. Translated, it gives CASSPSSADTQYF.

The chain employs TRBV19 and TRBJ1-5, with D possibly matching TRBD1 (6 bases). Trimming took 6 bases from V and 4 from J, leaving 16 bases between them. Germline V gene data show CDR1 as LNHDA and CDR2 as SQIVND (reference sequence). The CDR3 is 15 residues long. CDR3 loop: CASSPLGQTNQPQHF. The DNA for the CDR3 is TGTGCCAGTAGCCCCTTAGGACAGACTAATCAGCCCCAGCATTTT.

The chain recombines TRBV5-4 with TRBJ1-2, with D possibly being TRBD1 (5 bases). Germline loops: CDR1 SGHNT, CDR2 YYREEE (reference sequence). Trimming removed 5 bases at V and 11 bases at J, with 16 bases between. This CDR3 contains 12 residues. CDR3 amino acids: CASSLVRGIYTF. In DNA, the CDR3 is TGTGCCAGCAGTTTAGTACGGGGGATTTACACCTTC.